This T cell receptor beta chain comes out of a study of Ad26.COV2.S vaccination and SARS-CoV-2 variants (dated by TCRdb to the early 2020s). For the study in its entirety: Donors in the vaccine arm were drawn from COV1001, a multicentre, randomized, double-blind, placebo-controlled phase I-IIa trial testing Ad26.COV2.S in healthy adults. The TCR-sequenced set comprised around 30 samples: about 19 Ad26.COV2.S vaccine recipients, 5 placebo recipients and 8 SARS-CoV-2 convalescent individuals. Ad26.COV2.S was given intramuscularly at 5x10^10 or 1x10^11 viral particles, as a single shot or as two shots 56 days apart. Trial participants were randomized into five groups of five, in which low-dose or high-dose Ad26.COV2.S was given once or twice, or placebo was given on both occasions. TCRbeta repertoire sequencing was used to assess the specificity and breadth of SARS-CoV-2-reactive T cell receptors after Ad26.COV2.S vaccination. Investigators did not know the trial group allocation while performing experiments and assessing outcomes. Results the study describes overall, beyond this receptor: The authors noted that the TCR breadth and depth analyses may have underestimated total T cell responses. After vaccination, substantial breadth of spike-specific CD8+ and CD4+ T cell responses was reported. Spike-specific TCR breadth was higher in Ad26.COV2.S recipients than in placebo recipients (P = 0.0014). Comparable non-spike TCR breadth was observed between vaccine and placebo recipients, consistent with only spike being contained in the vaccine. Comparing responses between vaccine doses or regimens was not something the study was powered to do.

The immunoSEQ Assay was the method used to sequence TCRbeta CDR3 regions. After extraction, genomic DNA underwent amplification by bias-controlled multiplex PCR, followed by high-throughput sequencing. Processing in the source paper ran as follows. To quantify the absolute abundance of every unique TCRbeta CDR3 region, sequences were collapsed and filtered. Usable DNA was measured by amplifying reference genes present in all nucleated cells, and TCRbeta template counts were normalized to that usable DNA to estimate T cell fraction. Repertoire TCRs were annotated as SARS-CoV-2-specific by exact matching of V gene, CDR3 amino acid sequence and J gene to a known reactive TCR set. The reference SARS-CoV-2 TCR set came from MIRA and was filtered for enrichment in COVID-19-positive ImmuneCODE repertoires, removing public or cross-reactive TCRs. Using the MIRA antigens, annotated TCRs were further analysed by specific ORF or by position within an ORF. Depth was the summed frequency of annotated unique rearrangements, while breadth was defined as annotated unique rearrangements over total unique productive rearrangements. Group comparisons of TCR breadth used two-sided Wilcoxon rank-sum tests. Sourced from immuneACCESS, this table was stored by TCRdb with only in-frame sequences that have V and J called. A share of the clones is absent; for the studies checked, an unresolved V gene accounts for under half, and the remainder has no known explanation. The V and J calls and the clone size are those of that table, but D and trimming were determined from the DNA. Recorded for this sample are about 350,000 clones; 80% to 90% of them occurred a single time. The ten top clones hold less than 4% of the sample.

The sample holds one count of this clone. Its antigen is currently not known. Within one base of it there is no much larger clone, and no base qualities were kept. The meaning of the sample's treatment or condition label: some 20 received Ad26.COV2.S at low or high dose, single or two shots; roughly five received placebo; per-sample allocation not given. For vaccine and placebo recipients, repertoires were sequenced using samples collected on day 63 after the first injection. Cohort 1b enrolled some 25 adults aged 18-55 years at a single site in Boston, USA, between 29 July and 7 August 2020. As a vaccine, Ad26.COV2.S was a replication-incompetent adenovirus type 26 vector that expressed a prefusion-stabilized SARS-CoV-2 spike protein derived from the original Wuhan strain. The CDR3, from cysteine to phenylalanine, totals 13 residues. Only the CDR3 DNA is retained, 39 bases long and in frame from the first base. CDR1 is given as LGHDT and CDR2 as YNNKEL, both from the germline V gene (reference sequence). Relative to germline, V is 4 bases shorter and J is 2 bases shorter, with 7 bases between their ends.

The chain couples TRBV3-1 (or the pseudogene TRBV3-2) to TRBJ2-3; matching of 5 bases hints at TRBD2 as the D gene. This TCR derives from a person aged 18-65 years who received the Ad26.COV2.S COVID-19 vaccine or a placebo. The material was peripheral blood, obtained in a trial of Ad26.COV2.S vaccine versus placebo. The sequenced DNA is TGTGCCAGCAGCCTCGGACTCACAGATACGCAGTATTTT. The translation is CASSLGLTDTQYF.